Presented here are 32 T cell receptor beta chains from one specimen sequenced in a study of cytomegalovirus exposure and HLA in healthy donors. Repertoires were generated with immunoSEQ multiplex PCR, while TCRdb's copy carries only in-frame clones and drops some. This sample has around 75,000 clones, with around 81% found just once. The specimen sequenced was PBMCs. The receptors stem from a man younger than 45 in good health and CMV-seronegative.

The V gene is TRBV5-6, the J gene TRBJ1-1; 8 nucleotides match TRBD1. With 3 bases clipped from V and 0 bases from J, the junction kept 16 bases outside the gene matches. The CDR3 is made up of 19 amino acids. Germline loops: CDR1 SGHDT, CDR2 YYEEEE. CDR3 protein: CASSSMDPGTGNMNTEAFF. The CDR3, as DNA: TGTGCCAGCAGCTCTATGGACCCCGGGACAGGTAATATGAACACTGAAGCTTTCTTT.

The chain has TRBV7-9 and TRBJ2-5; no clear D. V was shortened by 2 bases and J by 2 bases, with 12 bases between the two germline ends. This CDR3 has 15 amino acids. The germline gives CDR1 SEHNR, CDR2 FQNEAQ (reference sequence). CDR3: CASSLLSLRQETQYF. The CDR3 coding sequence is TGTGCCAGCAGCTTACTGAGCCTCCGGCAAGAGACCCAGTACTTC.

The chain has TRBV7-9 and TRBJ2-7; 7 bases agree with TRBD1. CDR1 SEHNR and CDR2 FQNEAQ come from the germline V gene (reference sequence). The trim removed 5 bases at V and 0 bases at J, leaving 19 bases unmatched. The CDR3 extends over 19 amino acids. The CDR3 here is CASSPYRATGEPSSYEQYF. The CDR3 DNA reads TGTGCCAGCAGCCCGTATAGGGCAACAGGGGAACCTAGCTCCTACGAGCAGTACTTC.

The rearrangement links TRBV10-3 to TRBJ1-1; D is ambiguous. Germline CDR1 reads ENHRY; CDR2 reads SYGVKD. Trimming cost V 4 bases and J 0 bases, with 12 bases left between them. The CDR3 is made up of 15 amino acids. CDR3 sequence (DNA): TGTGCCATCAGTGTATCGGTCGGTTTGAACACTGAAGCTTTCTTT. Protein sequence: CAISVSVGLNTEAFF.

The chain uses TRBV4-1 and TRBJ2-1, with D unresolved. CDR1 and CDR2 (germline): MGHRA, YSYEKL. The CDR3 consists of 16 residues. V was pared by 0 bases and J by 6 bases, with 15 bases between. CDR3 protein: CASSQENRRARNEQFF. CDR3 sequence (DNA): TGCGCCAGCAGCCAAGAGAACCGGAGAGCTCGCAATGAGCAGTTCTTC.

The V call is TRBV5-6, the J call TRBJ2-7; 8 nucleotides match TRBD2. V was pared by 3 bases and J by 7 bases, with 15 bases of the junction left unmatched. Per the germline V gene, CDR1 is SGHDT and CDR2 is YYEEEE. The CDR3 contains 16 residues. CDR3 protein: CASSSGGDKGPWEQYF. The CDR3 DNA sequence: TGTGCCAGCAGCTCGGGGGGGGACAAAGGACCTTGGGAGCAGTACTTC.

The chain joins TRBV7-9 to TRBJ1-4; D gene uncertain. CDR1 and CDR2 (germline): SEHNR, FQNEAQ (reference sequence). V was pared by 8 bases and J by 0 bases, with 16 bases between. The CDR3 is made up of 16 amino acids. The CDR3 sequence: CASSPRLAATNEKLFF. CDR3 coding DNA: TGTGCCAGCTCCCCCCGATTGGCAGCAACTAATGAAAAACTGTTTTTT.

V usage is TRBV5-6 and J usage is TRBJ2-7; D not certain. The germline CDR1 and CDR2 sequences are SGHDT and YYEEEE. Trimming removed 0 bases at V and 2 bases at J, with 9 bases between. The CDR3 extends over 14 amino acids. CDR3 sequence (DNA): TGTGCCAGCAGCTTGGCATGGAGAACCTACGAGCAGTACTTC. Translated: CASSLAWRTYEQYF.

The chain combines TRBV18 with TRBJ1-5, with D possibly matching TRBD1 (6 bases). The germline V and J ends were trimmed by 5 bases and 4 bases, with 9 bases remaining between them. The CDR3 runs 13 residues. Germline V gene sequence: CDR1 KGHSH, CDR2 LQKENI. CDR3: CASSWTENQPQHF. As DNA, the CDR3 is TGTGCCAGCTCATGGACAGAAAATCAGCCCCAGCATTTT.

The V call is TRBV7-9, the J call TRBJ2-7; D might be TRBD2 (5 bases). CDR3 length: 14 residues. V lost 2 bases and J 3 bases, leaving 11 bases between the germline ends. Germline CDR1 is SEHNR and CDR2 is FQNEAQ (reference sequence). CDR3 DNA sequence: TGTGCCAGCAGCTTAAGTGGGAGTTTCTACGAGCAGTACGTC. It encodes CASSLSGSFYEQYV.

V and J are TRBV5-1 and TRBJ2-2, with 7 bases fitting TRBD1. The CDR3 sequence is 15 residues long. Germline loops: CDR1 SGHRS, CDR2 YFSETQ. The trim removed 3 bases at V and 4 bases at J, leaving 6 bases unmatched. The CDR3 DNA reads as TGCGCCAGCAGCTGGGAAGGGGGCGGCACCGGGGAGCTGTTTTTT. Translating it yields CASSWEGGGTGELFF.

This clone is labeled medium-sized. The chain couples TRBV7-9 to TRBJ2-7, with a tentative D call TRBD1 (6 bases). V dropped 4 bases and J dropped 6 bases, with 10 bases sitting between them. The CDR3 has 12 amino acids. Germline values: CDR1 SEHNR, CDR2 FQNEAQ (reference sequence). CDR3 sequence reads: CASSSQGPEQYV. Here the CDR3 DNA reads TGTGCCAGCAGCTCACAGGGACCCGAGCAGTACGTC.

This CDR3 reads CSAGPNEKLFF. The CDR3 nucleotides are TGCAGTGCCGGTCCTAATGAAAAACTGTTTTTT. The chain combines TRBV20-1 with TRBJ1-4, with D unclear. Trimming stripped 6 bases from V and 3 bases from J, with 5 bases between. This CDR3 has 11 residues. CDR1 DFQATT and CDR2 SNEGSKA come from the germline V gene (reference sequence).

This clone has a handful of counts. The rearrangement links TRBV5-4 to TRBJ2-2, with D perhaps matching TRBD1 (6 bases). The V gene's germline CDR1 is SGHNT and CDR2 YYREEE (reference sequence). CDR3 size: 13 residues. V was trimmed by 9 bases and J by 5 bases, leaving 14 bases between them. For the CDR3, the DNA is TGTGCCACAACCGGGACACCAACCGGGGAGCTGTTTTTT. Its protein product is CATTGTPTGELFF.

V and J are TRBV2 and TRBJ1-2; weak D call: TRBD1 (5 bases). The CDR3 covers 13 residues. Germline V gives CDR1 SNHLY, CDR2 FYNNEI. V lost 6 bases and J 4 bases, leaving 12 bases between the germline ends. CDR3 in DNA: TGTGCCAGCAGCCAAGGGGCCATCTATGGCTACACCTTC. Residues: CASSQGAIYGYTF.

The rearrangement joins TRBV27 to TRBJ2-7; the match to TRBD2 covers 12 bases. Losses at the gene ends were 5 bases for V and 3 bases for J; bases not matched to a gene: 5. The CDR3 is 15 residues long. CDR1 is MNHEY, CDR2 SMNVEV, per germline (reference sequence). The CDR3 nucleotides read TGTGCCAGCAGTAGAGGGACTAGCGGGTTCTACGAGCAGTACGTC. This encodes CASSRGTSGFYEQYV.

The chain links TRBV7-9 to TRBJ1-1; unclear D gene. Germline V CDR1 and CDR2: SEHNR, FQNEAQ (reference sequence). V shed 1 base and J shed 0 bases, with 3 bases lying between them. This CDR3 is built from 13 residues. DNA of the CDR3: TGTGCCAGCAGCTTAGTATTGAACACTGAAGCTTTCTTT. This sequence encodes CASSLVLNTEAFF.

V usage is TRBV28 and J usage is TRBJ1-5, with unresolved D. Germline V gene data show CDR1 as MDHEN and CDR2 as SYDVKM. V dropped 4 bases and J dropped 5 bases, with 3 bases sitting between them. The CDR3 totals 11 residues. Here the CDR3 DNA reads TGTGCCAGCAGTTCGGATCAGCCCCAGCATTTT. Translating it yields CASSSDQPQHF. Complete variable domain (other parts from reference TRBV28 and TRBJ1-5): DVKVTQSSRYLVKRTGEKVFLECVQDMDHENMFWYRQDPGLGLRLIYFSYDVKMKEKGDIPEGYSVSREKKERFSLILESASTNQTSMYLCASSSDQPQHFGDGTRLSIL.

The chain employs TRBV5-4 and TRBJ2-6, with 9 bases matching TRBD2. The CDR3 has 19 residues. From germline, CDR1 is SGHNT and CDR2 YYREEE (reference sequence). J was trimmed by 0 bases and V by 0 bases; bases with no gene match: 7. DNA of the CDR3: TGTGCCAGCAGCTTGGGAAGCGGGGGGTCGAGCTCTGGGGCCAACGTCCTGACTTTC. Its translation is CASSLGSGGSSSGANVLTF.

The CDR3 sequence: CASSFIGSGDEQYV. CDR3 sequence (DNA): TGTGCCAGCAGCTTCATAGGATCGGGTGACGAGCAGTACGTC. The chain uses TRBV7-9 and TRBJ2-7; unclear D gene. The V gene lost 3 bases and the J gene lost 5 bases, with 14 bases spanning the gap. Germline CDR1 is SEHNR and CDR2 is FQNEAQ (reference sequence). This CDR3 has 14 residues.

DNA of the CDR3: TGTGCCAGCAGCGGCGAGAACAGGGTCCTTTCACCCCTCCACTTT. Protein: CASSGENRVLSPLHF. This chain joins TRBV5-4 and TRBJ1-6, with D possibly TRBD1 on 6 matching bases. V lost 4 bases and J 9 bases, leaving 17 bases between the germline ends. Germline V CDR1 and CDR2: SGHNT, YYREEE (reference sequence). The CDR3 loop spans 15 amino acids.

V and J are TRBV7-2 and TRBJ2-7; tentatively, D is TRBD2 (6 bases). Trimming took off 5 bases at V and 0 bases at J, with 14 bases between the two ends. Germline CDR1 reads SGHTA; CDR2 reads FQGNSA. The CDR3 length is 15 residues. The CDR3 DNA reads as TGTGCCAGCAGCCCAGGACTACCGAGCTCCTACGAGCAGTACGTC. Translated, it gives CASSPGLPSSYEQYV.

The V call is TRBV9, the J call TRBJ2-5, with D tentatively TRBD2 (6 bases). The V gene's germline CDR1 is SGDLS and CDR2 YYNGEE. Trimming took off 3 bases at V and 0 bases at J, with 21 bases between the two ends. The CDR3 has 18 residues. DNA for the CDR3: TGTGCCAGCAGCGCGAACAAATACGACGGGGGTAACCAAGAGACCCAGTACTTC. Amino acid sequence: CASSANKYDGGNQETQYF.

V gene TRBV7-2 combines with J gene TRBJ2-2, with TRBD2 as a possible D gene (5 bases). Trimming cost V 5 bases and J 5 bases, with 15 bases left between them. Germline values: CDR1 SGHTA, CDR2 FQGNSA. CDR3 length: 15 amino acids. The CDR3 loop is CASSRDAWETGELFF. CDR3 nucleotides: TGTGCCAGCAGCCGCGACGCTTGGGAGACCGGGGAGCTGTTTTTT.

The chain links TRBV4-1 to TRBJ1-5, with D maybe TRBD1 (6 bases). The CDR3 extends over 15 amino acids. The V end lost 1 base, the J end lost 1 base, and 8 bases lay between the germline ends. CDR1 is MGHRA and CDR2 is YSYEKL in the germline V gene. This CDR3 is CASSQADRSNQPQHF. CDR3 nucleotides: TGCGCCAGCAGCCAAGCGGACAGAAGCAATCAGCCCCAGCATTTT.

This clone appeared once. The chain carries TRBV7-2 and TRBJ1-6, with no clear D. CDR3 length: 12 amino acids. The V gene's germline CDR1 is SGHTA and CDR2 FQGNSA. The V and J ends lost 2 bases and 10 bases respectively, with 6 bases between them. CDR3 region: CASSLLLSPLHF. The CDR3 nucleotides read TGTGCCAGCAGCTTATTACTATCACCCCTCCACTTT.

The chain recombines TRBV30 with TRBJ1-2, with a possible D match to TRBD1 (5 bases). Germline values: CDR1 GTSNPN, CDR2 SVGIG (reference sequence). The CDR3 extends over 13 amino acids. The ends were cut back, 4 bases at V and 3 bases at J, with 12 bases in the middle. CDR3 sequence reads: CAWTTGGDYGYTF. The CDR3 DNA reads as TGTGCCTGGACTACGGGGGGGGACTATGGCTACACCTTC.

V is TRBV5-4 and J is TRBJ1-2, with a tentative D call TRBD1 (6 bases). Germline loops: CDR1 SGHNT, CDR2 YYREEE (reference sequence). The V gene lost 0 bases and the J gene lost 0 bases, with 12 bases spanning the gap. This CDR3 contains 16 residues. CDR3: CASSLDAGDTNYGYTF. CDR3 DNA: TGTGCCAGCAGCTTGGACGCCGGGGACACTAACTATGGCTACACCTTC.

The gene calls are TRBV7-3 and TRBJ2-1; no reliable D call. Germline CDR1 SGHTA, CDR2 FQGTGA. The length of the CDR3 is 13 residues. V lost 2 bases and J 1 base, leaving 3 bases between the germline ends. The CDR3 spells CASSLSSYNEQFF. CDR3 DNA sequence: TGTGCCAGCAGCTTATCGTCCTACAATGAGCAGTTCTTC.

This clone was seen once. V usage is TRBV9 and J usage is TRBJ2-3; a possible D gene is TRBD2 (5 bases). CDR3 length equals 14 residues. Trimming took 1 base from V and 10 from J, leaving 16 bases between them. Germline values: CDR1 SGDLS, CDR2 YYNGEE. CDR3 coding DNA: TGTGCCAGCAGCGTAATGCTCGGAAGCGGTGCGCAGTATTTT. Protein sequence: CASSVMLGSGAQYF.

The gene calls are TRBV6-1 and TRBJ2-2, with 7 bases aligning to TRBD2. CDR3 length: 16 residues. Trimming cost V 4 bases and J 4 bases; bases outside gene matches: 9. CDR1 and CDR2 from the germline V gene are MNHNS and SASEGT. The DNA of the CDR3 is TGTGCCAGCAGTGCGTTGCGGGAGTGGAGCACCGGGGAGCTGTTTTTT. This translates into CASSALREWSTGELFF.

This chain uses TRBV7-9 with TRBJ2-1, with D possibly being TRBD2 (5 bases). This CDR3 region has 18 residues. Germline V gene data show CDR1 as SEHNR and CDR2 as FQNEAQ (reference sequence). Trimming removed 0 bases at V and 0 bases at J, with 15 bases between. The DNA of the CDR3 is TGTGCCAGCAGCTTAGCGCAGCTAGCCCTGAGCTCCTACAATGAGCAGTTCTTC. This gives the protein CASSLAQLALSSYNEQFF.